The 21 T cell receptor beta chains in this list originate from one sample, sequenced in a study of shared clonotypes between healthy human individuals. As defined, naive CD8 cells were CD45RO-negative and positively selected for CCR7, with terminally differentiated effector memory CD45RA+ cells excluded. Generated by immunoSEQ multiplex PCR, the TCRdb table keeps only in-frame clones and is missing some. The table has approximately 2,000,000 clones, just under 95% seen once. The specimen was naive CD8+ T cells from PBMCs. The receptors shown here come from a man aged 18 to 30 in good health. Some clones in this sample may be carry-over from other donors' samples.

The chain couples TRBV5-4 to TRBJ2-1; 8 bases are shared with TRBD2. This CDR3 has 16 residues. The germline gives CDR1 SGHNT, CDR2 YYREEE (reference sequence). V was clipped by 4 bases and J by 2 bases; unmatched bases: 8. CDR3 sequence (DNA): TGTGCCAGCAGCATACGACTAGCGAATACCTACAATGAGCAGTTCTTC. Encoded protein: CASSIRLANTYNEQFF. Looking up the rest from reference TRBV5-4 and TRBJ2-1 gives the full variable domain: ETGVTQSPTHLIKTRGQQVTLRCSSQSGHNTVSWYQQALGQGPQFIFQYYREEENGRGNFPPRFSGLQFPNYSSELNVNALELDDSALYLCASSIRLANTYNEQFFGPGTRLTVL.

CDR3 residues: CASSSGTTYYEQYF. CDR3 DNA sequence: TGTGCCAGCAGCTCCGGGACTACCTACTACGAGCAGTACTTC. J is TRBJ2-7 and V is TRBV28, with 7 bases lining up with TRBD2. The germline V gene encodes CDR1 MDHEN and CDR2 SYDVKM. The J segment lost 3 bases and the V segment lost 6 bases, leaving 8 bases of the junction unmatched. The CDR3 is 14 residues long.

V and J are TRBV4-3 and TRBJ2-1, with 7 bases lining up with TRBD2. CDR1 and CDR2 from the germline V gene are LGHNA and YSLEER. This CDR3 has 18 residues. Trimming cost V 0 bases and J 2 bases; bases outside gene matches: 10. The CDR3 DNA reads TGCGCCAGCAGCCAAGATCTGGCGACGGGAGGCCCCTACAATGAGCAGTTCTTC. The encoded protein is CASSQDLATGGPYNEQFF.

This chain joins TRBV7-2 and TRBJ1-2; TRBD1 matches at 7 bases. V trimming: 1 base; J trimming: 6 bases; junction bases outside the gene matches: 8. CDR3 size: 15 residues. Per the germline V gene, CDR1 is SGHTA and CDR2 is FQGNSA. The CDR3 bases are TGTGCCAGCAGCTTAGACAGGGGACCCCTTGATGGCTACACCTTC. Translation: CASSLDRGPLDGYTF.

This chain links TRBV15 with TRBJ2-5; a possible D gene is TRBD1 (6 bases). Germline lookup yields CDR1 LNHNV and CDR2 YYDKDF (reference sequence). V lost 3 bases and J 5 bases, leaving 16 bases between the germline ends. The length of the CDR3 is 15 residues. The CDR3 bases are TGTGCCACCAGCAGTCGCAGGGGTTCTGGGGAGACCCAGTACTTC. Encoded protein: CATSSRRGSGETQYF. Supplemented by reference TRBV15 and TRBJ2-5, the full variable domain reads DAMVIQNPRYQVTQFGKPVTLSCSQTLNHNVMYWYQQKSSQAPKLLFHYYDKDFNNEADTPDNFQSRRPNTSFCFLDIRSPGLGDTAMYLCATSSRRGSGETQYFGPGTRLLVL.

This chain joins TRBV7-8 and TRBJ2-7, with 8 bases lining up with TRBD2. After removal of 4 bases from V and 3 bases from J, the junction contained 11 bases not matched to a gene. CDR1 and CDR2 (germline): SGHVS, FQNEAQ. The CDR3 is 16 amino acids. The CDR3 coding sequence is TGTGCCAGCAGCTCGAGGACCGGGACTAGAGGCTACGAGCAGTACTTC. Translating it yields CASSSRTGTRGYEQYF.

This chain uses TRBV4-1 with TRBJ2-7; TRBD1 agrees at 9 bases. The CDR3 totals 15 residues. CDR1 MGHRA and CDR2 YSYEKL come from the germline V gene. J was trimmed by 6 bases and V by 4 bases; bases with no gene match: 10. The CDR3 DNA is TGCGCCAGCAGCCTGAAGTGGGGGGACAGGGCCGAGCAGTACTTC. Protein: CASSLKWGDRAEQYF.

This chain connects TRBV28 to TRBJ2-7, with D unresolved. The ends were cut back, 6 bases at V and 4 bases at J, with 16 bases in the middle. The length of the CDR3 is 14 residues. Per the germline V gene, CDR1 is MDHEN and CDR2 is SYDVKM. CDR3 sequence reads: CASSPYRQAYEQYF. DNA of the CDR3: TGTGCCAGCAGCCCTTATCGGCAAGCGTACGAGCAGTACTTC.

The chain has TRBV28 and TRBJ1-6, with a possible D match to TRBD1 (5 bases). Germline V gives CDR1 MDHEN, CDR2 SYDVKM. This CDR3 has 15 amino acids. Trimming took off 6 bases at V and 0 bases at J, with 9 bases between the two ends. CDR3 in amino acids: CASREGRSYNSPLHF. The CDR3 DNA reads as TGTGCCAGCAGGGAGGGACGCTCCTATAATTCACCCCTCCACTTT.

This chain links TRBV5-4 with TRBJ2-7; 10 positions agree with TRBD1. The CDR3 extends over 13 amino acids. The trim removed 5 bases at V and 4 bases at J, leaving 3 bases unmatched. The germline V gene encodes CDR1 SGHNT and CDR2 YYREEE (reference sequence). The CDR3 protein is CASSRDRGYEQYF. CDR3 DNA sequence: TGTGCCAGCAGTCGGGACAGGGGTTACGAGCAGTACTTC.

This clone was observed a single time. The genes are TRBV19 and TRBJ2-2; D is perhaps TRBD1 or TRBD2 (7 bases each). Germline V CDR1 and CDR2: LNHDA, SQIVND (reference sequence). Trimming pared 7 bases from V and 3 bases from J, leaving 21 bases between. There are 17 residues in the CDR3. Written as DNA, the CDR3 is TGTGCCAGTACCACAAGGGGGGGACAGCCCTACACCGGGGAGCTGTTTTTT. Translation: CASTTRGGQPYTGELFF.

The J gene is TRBJ2-1, the V gene TRBV4-3; 9 bases are a match to TRBD2. Germline CDR1 and CDR2: LGHNA and YSLEER. Germline trimming cut 2 bases from V and 6 bases from J; bases unmatched to any gene: 5. This CDR3 region has 15 residues. The CDR3 is CASSQTSGRLNEQFF. CDR3 DNA sequence: TGCGCCAGCAGCCAAACCAGCGGGAGGCTCAATGAGCAGTTCTTC.

This chain links TRBV6-1 with TRBJ2-7; D is perhaps TRBD1 (6 bases). Germline values: CDR1 MNHNS, CDR2 SASEGT. CDR3 length equals 14 residues. V shed 7 bases and J shed 0 bases, with 13 bases lying between them. The CDR3, as DNA: TGTGCCAGCAAACGCACAGGGCCCTCCTACGAGCAGTACTTC. This sequence encodes CASKRTGPSYEQYF.

This clone was seen once. Distinct nucleotide sequences in the sample also encode this CDR3. The rearrangement uses TRBV27 and TRBJ1-1; D uncertain. This CDR3 has 13 amino acids. V lost 2 bases and J 5 bases, leaving 9 bases between the germline ends. Germline V gene data show CDR1 as MNHEY and CDR2 as SMNVEV (reference sequence). The CDR3 DNA reads TGTGCCAGCAGTTTAAGGATCGGGACTGAAGCTTTCTTT. Protein product: CASSLRIGTEAFF.

A word on this clone: Additional DNA sequences in this sample encode the identical CDR3. The chain combines TRBV27 with TRBJ1-1, with 7 nucleotides matching TRBD1. CDR1 and CDR2 from the germline V gene are MNHEY and SMNVEV (reference sequence). The V and J ends lost 6 bases and 4 bases, in that order; junction bases with no gene match: 2. This CDR3 contains 12 residues. The CDR3 nucleotides read TGTGCCAGCAGAGGGGGCGGCACTGAAGCTTTCTTT. As protein: CASRGGGTEAFF.

To note about this clone: This sample includes further DNA sequences coding for the same CDR3. The V gene is TRBV29-1, the J gene TRBJ1-2, with a tentative D call TRBD1 (5 bases). CDR3 length: 13 amino acids. The germline V gene encodes CDR1 SQVTM and CDR2 ANQGSEA. V was pared by 0 bases and J by 5 bases, with 10 bases between. The CDR3 sequence is CSVEDQGPYGYTF. The DNA for the CDR3 is TGCAGCGTTGAAGATCAGGGTCCGTATGGCTACACCTTC.

V and J are TRBV19 and TRBJ2-1; D gene ambiguous. Germline V gene lookup returns CDR1 LNHDA and CDR2 SQIVND (reference sequence). V lost 6 bases, J lost 6 bases, and 9 bases lay in between. The CDR3 extends over 12 amino acids. CDR3 bases: TGTGCCAGTAGCAATCCTAGCAATGAGCAGTTCTTC. The encoded protein is CASSNPSNEQFF.

J is TRBJ2-1 and V is TRBV19; 11 bases map to TRBD1. The CDR3 has 14 amino acids. CDR1 LNHDA and CDR2 SQIVND come from the germline V gene (reference sequence). J was trimmed by 6 bases and V by 4 bases; bases with no gene match: 2. CDR3 loop: CASSRDRGANEQFF. The CDR3 DNA reads as TGTGCCAGTAGTAGGGACAGGGGGGCCAATGAGCAGTTCTTC.

This clone was counted between two and nine times. The chain uses TRBV12-5 and TRBJ1-2; D is unclear. The CDR3 extends over 12 amino acids. Germline V CDR1 and CDR2: LGHNT, FRNRAP. The V end lost 0 bases, the J end lost 8 bases, and 7 bases lay between the germline ends. The CDR3, as DNA: TGTGCTAGTGGTTTGGTGGGTGGAGGCTACACCTTC. It encodes CASGLVGGGYTF. Full variable domain (remainder filled in from reference TRBV12-5 and TRBJ1-2): DARVTQTPRHKVTEMGQEVTMRCQPILGHNTVFWYRQTMMQGLELLAYFRNRAPLDDSGMPKDRFSAEMPDATLATLKIQPSEPRDSAVYFCASGLVGGGYTFGSGTRLTVV.

J is TRBJ1-5 and V is TRBV19; D might be TRBD1 (5 bases). The V end lost 7 bases, the J end lost 7 bases, and 17 bases lay between the germline ends. This CDR3 has 14 residues. Germline loops: CDR1 LNHDA, CDR2 SQIVND (reference sequence). The CDR3 DNA reads as TGTGCCAGTAACCTCGGGACGACAAGGCAGCCCCAGCATTTT. This encodes CASNLGTTRQPQHF. The whole variable domain, remainder taken from reference TRBV19 and TRBJ1-5, is DGGITQSPKYLFRKEGQNVTLSCEQNLNHDAMYWYRQDPGQGLRLIYYSQIVNDFQKGDIAEGYSVSREKKESFPLTVTSAQKNPTAFYLCASNLGTTRQPQHFGDGTRLSIL.

The CDR3 region has the DNA TGTGCCAGCAGCTACTCCCGGGAGCAGTACTTC. Residues: CASSYSREQYF. This rearrangement joins TRBV28 to TRBJ2-7; D unclear. CDR1 is MDHEN, CDR2 SYDVKM, per germline. The germline V and J ends were trimmed by 6 bases and 7 bases, with 10 bases remaining between them. The CDR3 sequence is 11 residues long.